This TCR beta chain is drawn from a study of blood T cell repertoires in COVID-19. Study information: T cells, B-cell-depleted T cells, or PBMCs supplied cDNA or gDNA.

How the authors handled the data: Reference gene primer amplification yielded estimated nucleated cell counts. The method was immunoSEQ multiplex PCR; TCRdb's version includes in-frame clones alone and lacks a portion of them. V, J and clone size are those of that table, while D and trimming were read from the DNA. The sample shows around 140,000 clones, around 86% of them seen only once. Germline CDR1 is LNHDA and CDR2 is SQIVND (reference sequence). The V and J ends lost 5 bases and 8 bases respectively, with 12 bases between them. The CDR3 sequence is 13 residues long. The TCR comes from a woman aged 55-75 years with active or convalescent COVID-19. The sample was peripheral blood. The genes are TRBV19 and TRBJ2-2; D call uncertain. CDR3 in amino acids: CASSPRPGGELFF. DNA of the CDR3: TGTGCCAGTAGTCCCCGGCCCGGGGGGGAGCTGTTTTTT. The variable domain in full, completed from reference TRBV19 and TRBJ2-2, reads DGGITQSPKYLFRKEGQNVTLSCEQNLNHDAMYWYRQDPGQGLRLIYYSQIVNDFQKGDIAEGYSVSREKKESFPLTVTSAQKNPTAFYLCASSPRPGGELFFGEGSRLTVL.